The 24 T cell receptor beta chains below were found in one sample sequenced in a study of blood T cell repertoires in COVID-19. TCRdb's table, derived via immunoSEQ multiplex PCR, lists solely in-frame clones and lacks some. The sample has 25,000 to 30,000 clones, 75% to 90% seen once; the top ten hold around 10%. The sample taken for sequencing was peripheral blood. The receptor source for this set is a man between 60 and 70 years old with acute or convalescent COVID-19.

This chain connects TRBV13 to TRBJ2-2, with 10 nucleotides matching TRBD2. The CDR3 runs 16 residues. Looked up from germline, CDR1 is PRHDT and CDR2 is FYEKMQ (reference sequence). Germline trimming cut 4 bases from V and 5 bases from J; bases unmatched to any gene: 7. The CDR3 sequence is CASSSHLAGDTGELFF. In nucleotides, the CDR3 is TGTGCCAGCAGCTCCCATCTAGCGGGAGATACCGGGGAGCTGTTTTTT.

In this sample, this clone turned up once. The gene calls are TRBV28 and TRBJ2-7, with 7 positions matching TRBD2. CDR3 length: 14 amino acids. CDR1 and CDR2 (germline): MDHEN, SYDVKM. The junction had 11 bases not matched to a gene; V was cut back by 8 bases and J by 4 bases. The CDR3 nucleotides are TGTGCCAGCCAATACGTCGCGGGAGCGTACGAGCAGTACTTC. Translated: CASQYVAGAYEQYF. The full variable domain, with the rest looked up from reference TRBV28 and TRBJ2-7, is DVKVTQSSRYLVKRTGEKVFLECVQDMDHENMFWYRQDPGLGLRLIYFSYDVKMKEKGDIPEGYSVSREKKERFSLILESASTNQTSMYLCASQYVAGAYEQYFGPGTRLTVT.

The chain joins TRBV4-1 to TRBJ1-2; D uncertain. The V end was cut by 3 bases, the J end by 3 bases, with 11 bases between. The CDR3 covers 14 residues. The germline V gene encodes CDR1 MGHRA and CDR2 YSYEKL. DNA of the CDR3: TGCGCCAGCAGCCAGCCTACAGAGTACTATGGCTACACCTTC. Amino acid sequence: CASSQPTEYYGYTF.

The count of this clone is one. This chain links TRBV14 with TRBJ2-5; 7 nucleotides match TRBD2. In germline, CDR1 is SGHDN, CDR2 FVKESK. The CDR3 contains 16 residues. The V and J ends lost 0 bases and 2 bases, in that order; junction bases with no gene match: 6. The CDR3 DNA follows: TGTGCCAGCAGCCAAGAACCAGCGGGATATCAAGAGACCCAGTACTTC. It encodes CASSQEPAGYQETQYF.

This clone was observed a handful of times. V and J are TRBV6-5 and TRBJ1-5, with D perhaps matching TRBD1 (6 bases). Trimming removed 5 bases at V and 3 bases at J, with 14 bases between. CDR1 MNHEY and CDR2 SVGAGI come from the germline V gene. The CDR3 runs to 15 residues. CDR3: CASSPQGNNNQPQHF. The CDR3 DNA is TGTGCCAGCAGTCCACAGGGTAATAACAATCAGCCCCAGCATTTT.

The chain has TRBV24-1 and TRBJ2-5, with 9 bases matching TRBD2. V gave up 5 bases and J gave up 4 bases; unmatched junction bases: 7. The length of the CDR3 is 15 residues. Germline V gene sequence: CDR1 KGHDR, CDR2 SFDVKD. CDR3 sequence (DNA): TGTGCCACCAGTGCGCGGCTAGCGGGGTTAGAGACCCAGTACTTC. Its protein is CATSARLAGLETQYF.

The CDR3 loop reads CASSLDRNTEAFF. The CDR3 nucleotides read TGTGCCAGCAGCTTAGACAGAAATACTGAAGCTTTCTTT. The rearrangement links TRBV7-6 to TRBJ1-1; D call uncertain. There are 13 residues in the CDR3. Germline assignment: CDR1 SGHVS and CDR2 FNYEAQ. The V end lost 1 base, the J end lost 5 bases, and 8 bases lay between the germline ends. Filled out from reference TRBV7-6 and TRBJ1-1, the complete variable domain reads GAGVSQSPRYKVTKRGQDVALRCDPISGHVSLYWYRQALGQGPEFLTYFNYEAQQDKSGLPNDRFSAERPEGSISTLTIQRTEQRDSAMYRCASSLDRNTEAFFGQGTRLTVV.

The chain has TRBV7-2 and TRBJ2-5; the D is unclear. The CDR3 is made up of 12 amino acids. The ends were cut back, 3 bases at V and 0 bases at J, with 2 bases in the middle. Germline lookup yields CDR1 SGHTA and CDR2 FQGNSA. The CDR3 DNA reads TGTGCCAGCAGCTTCTACCAAGAGACCCAGTACTTC. It is translated as CASSFYQETQYF.

The J gene is TRBJ1-1, the V gene TRBV10-1; D gene ambiguous. V shed 3 bases and J shed 4 bases, with 6 bases lying between them. This CDR3 region has 12 residues. Germline V gene lookup returns CDR1 WNHNN and CDR2 SYGVQD (reference sequence). CDR3 bases: TGCGCCAGCAGTGATCCGGTCACTGAAGCTTTCTTT. This translates into CASSDPVTEAFF.

The chain carries TRBV18 and TRBJ1-1; 8 bases align to TRBD1. J gave up 0 bases and V 3 bases, and 3 bases lay outside the gene matches. In germline, CDR1 is KGHSH, CDR2 LQKENI. The CDR3 loop spans 15 amino acids. This CDR3 reads CASSPSTGVNTEAFF. CDR3 coding DNA: TGTGCCAGCTCACCCTCGACAGGGGTGAACACTGAAGCTTTCTTT.

The genes are TRBV14 and TRBJ1-1; tentatively, D is TRBD1 (6 bases). Trimming left V 6 bases short and J 2 bases short, with 16 bases between. The germline V gene encodes CDR1 SGHDN and CDR2 FVKESK. The CDR3 has 15 amino acids. CDR3 region: CASSSRQATNTEAFF. The CDR3 nucleotides are TGTGCCAGCAGTTCCCGACAGGCAACAAACACTGAAGCTTTCTTT. Filled out from reference TRBV14 and TRBJ1-1, the complete variable domain reads EAGVTQFPSHSVIEKGQTVTLRCDPISGHDNLYWYRRVMGKEIKFLLHFVKESKQDESGMPNNRFLAERTGGTYSTLKVQPAELEDSGVYFCASSSRQATNTEAFFGQGTRLTVV.

The chain employs TRBV19 and TRBJ2-7; 7 bases agree with TRBD1. Trimming took 4 bases from V and 0 from J; bases not matched to a gene: 6. The CDR3 has 15 residues. From germline, CDR1 is LNHDA and CDR2 SQIVND (reference sequence). The CDR3 region has the DNA TGTGCCAGTAGTAGAGCCGGGACAGCCTCCTACGAGCAGTACTTC. This codes for CASSRAGTASYEQYF.

The V call is TRBV29-1, the J call TRBJ1-5; D might be TRBD1 (6 bases). V gave up 5 bases and J gave up 4 bases, with 12 bases separating them. The CDR3 runs to 13 residues. CDR1 SQVTM and CDR2 ANQGSEA come from the germline V gene. CDR3 in amino acids: CSVRDTVNQPQHF. Written as DNA, the CDR3 is TGCAGCGTTCGGGACACCGTAAATCAGCCCCAGCATTTT.

The rearrangement joins TRBV11-2 to TRBJ1-1, with TRBD1 matching 7 bases. Germline CDR1 and CDR2: SGHAT and FQNNGV. V lost 6 bases, J lost 1 base, and 11 bases stayed unmatched. The CDR3 totals 16 residues. CDR3 in DNA: TGTGCCAGCAGGACAGGGAAGGGAGCCTGGAACACTGAAGCTTTCTTT. Amino acids: CASRTGKGAWNTEAFF.

This clone was counted once. This chain links TRBV13 with TRBJ1-1, with D maybe TRBD1 (5 bases). V lost 1 base and J lost 0, with 15 bases in between. The CDR3 totals 17 residues. Germline V gene sequence: CDR1 PRHDT, CDR2 FYEKMQ (reference sequence). CDR3 coding DNA: TGTGCCAGCAGCTTAGAGACAATAGGGGCAGTGAACACTGAAGCTTTCTTT. This translates into CASSLETIGAVNTEAFF.

A single count supports this clone. The chain has TRBV19 and TRBJ2-7; possibly TRBD1 for D (5 bases). Germline loops: CDR1 LNHDA, CDR2 SQIVND (reference sequence). Trimming removed 5 bases at V and 5 bases at J, with 7 bases between. The CDR3 is 11 residues long. Here the CDR3 reads CASSQGDEQYF. The CDR3 DNA sequence: TGTGCCAGTAGTCAAGGGGACGAGCAGTACTTC.

This chain links TRBV5-1 with TRBJ1-6; TRBD1 matches at 7 bases. This CDR3 comprises 16 residues. The junction had 18 bases not matched to a gene; V was cut back by 4 bases and J by 14 bases. The V gene's germline CDR1 is SGHRS and CDR2 YFSETQ. The CDR3 DNA sequence: TGCGCCAGCAGCCCCGAGGGTAGACAGGGAAAATCGGCCCTCCACTTT. Protein: CASSPEGRQGKSALHF. Combining the CDR3 with reference TRBV5-1 and TRBJ1-6 gives the whole variable domain KAGVTQTPRYLIKTRGQQVTLSCSPISGHRSVSWYQQTPGQGLQFLFEYFSETQRNKGNFPGRFSGRQFSNSRSEMNVSTLELGDSALYLCASSPEGRQGKSALHFGNGTRLTVT.

The chain is built from TRBV7-9 and TRBJ2-1; D gene uncertain. V lost 2 bases to trimming and J lost 4 bases, with 9 bases between them. Germline loops: CDR1 SEHNR, CDR2 FQNEAQ (reference sequence). This CDR3 is 14 amino acids long. In DNA form, the CDR3 reads TGTGCCAGCAGCTTATCTAGTTTTTACAATGAGCAGTTCTTC. Encoded protein: CASSLSSFYNEQFF.

This chain uses TRBV19 with TRBJ1-5; D may be TRBD1 (5 bases). The V end lost 7 bases, the J end lost 0 bases, and 16 bases lay between the germline ends. The CDR3 length is 16 residues. Per germline, CDR1 LNHDA and CDR2 SQIVND (reference sequence). This CDR3 reads CASTVRGGYSNQPQHF. As DNA, the CDR3 is TGTGCCAGTACCGTAAGGGGCGGATATAGCAATCAGCCCCAGCATTTT.

This clone is a singleton in its sample. V gene TRBV5-1 combines with J gene TRBJ2-5; D not resolved. Germline V gene lookup returns CDR1 SGHRS and CDR2 YFSETQ. There are 14 residues in the CDR3. Trimming shortened V by 1 base and J by 2 bases, and 9 bases separated the two germline ends. The CDR3 spells CASSLNGGQETQYF. The CDR3 DNA reads as TGCGCCAGCAGCTTGAATGGCGGACAAGAGACCCAGTACTTC.

This clone was seen only a few times. The V gene is TRBV9, the J gene TRBJ1-5; no definite D call. There are 14 residues in the CDR3. Deletions cut 4 bases from V and 2 bases from J, with 10 bases between. Germline V gene sequence: CDR1 SGDLS, CDR2 YYNGEE. The CDR3 loop reads CASSLGIGNQPQHF. CDR3 coding DNA: TGTGCCAGCAGCCTAGGTATTGGCAATCAGCCCCAGCATTTT.

The CDR3 sequence is CASSYEAGSGNTIYF. Written as DNA, the CDR3 is TGTGCCAGCAGTTACGAAGCAGGGTCAGGAAACACCATATATTTT. The genes are TRBV6-5 and TRBJ1-3; the D gene is possibly TRBD1 (5 bases). Per the germline V gene, CDR1 is MNHEY and CDR2 is SVGAGI. Trimming cost V 2 bases and J 4 bases, with 12 bases left between them. This CDR3 spans 15 amino acids.

V usage is TRBV10-1 and J usage is TRBJ2-1; D is possibly TRBD2 (5 bases). The CDR3 contains 14 residues. The germline gives CDR1 WNHNN, CDR2 SYGVQD (reference sequence). The germline V and J ends were trimmed by 4 bases and 6 bases, with 13 bases remaining between them. CDR3 DNA: TGCGCCAGCAGTGGGGAGCTCCCCCCCAATGAGCAGTTCTTC. Its translation: CASSGELPPNEQFF.

J is TRBJ2-7 and V is TRBV4-1, with 7 positions matching TRBD2. Unmatched junction bases numbered 9, after V lost 1 base and J lost 0 bases. Germline CDR1 reads MGHRA; CDR2 reads YSYEKL. The CDR3 runs 17 residues. CDR3 protein: CASSQVDGGTTSYEQYF. The CDR3 bases are TGCGCCAGCAGCCAAGTGGACGGGGGGACCACCTCCTACGAGCAGTACTTC.